These 15 T cell receptor beta chains were sequenced from one sample in a study of cytomegalovirus exposure and HLA in healthy donors. The protocol was immunoSEQ multiplex PCR, while the TCRdb copy is restricted to in-frame clones and leaves out a portion. The table shows approximately 100,000 clones, with around 88% occurring only once. The sequenced material came from PBMCs. The receptors stem from a woman in her twenties or thirties in good health and CMV-seronegative.

The chain links TRBV10-3 to TRBJ2-2; 9 bases are a match to TRBD2. This CDR3 has 14 residues. The germline V gene encodes CDR1 ENHRY and CDR2 SYGVKD. V trimming: 6 bases; J trimming: 4 bases; junction bases outside the gene matches: 3. CDR3 amino acids: CAIRAGGGTGELFF. DNA for the CDR3: TGTGCCATCAGGGCGGGAGGGGGCACCGGGGAGCTGTTTTTT.

The chain couples TRBV7-2 to TRBJ2-5, with D unresolved. V was cut by 6 bases and J by 5 bases, with 19 bases left in between. Germline CDR1 SGHTA, CDR2 FQGNSA. The CDR3 is 15 residues long. The CDR3 is CASSYQPGVLETQYF. The CDR3 DNA reads as TGTGCCAGCAGTTATCAGCCCGGAGTGTTGGAGACCCAGTACTTC.

This chain connects TRBV23-1 to TRBJ2-1, with 7 bases lining up with TRBD2. TRBV23-1 is recorded as an ORF, its role being uncertain. The CDR3 loop spans 14 amino acids. V was clipped by 8 bases and J by 9 bases; unmatched bases: 13. CDR3 nucleotides: TGCGCCAGCTGGATCAGCGGGAAGGGGAGTGAGCAGTTCTTC. It is translated as CASWISGKGSEQFF.

The J gene is TRBJ2-7, the V gene TRBV6-5; a weak D match, TRBD2 (6 bases). The V gene lost 6 bases and the J gene lost 0 bases, with 12 bases spanning the gap. The CDR3 is made up of 14 amino acids. Germline V CDR1 and CDR2: MNHEY, SVGAGI. The CDR3 bases are TGTGCCAGCAGCACGGGACTGCACTCCTACGAGCAGTACTTC. Translation: CASSTGLHSYEQYF.

This clone was seen a handful of times. V gene TRBV5-1 combines with J gene TRBJ2-2; a possible D gene is TRBD1 (5 bases). Per germline, CDR1 SGHRS and CDR2 YFSETQ. Between the trimmed V and J ends, which lost 1 base and 5 bases, there was a span of 12 bases. The CDR3 contains 15 residues. The CDR3 DNA is TGCGCCAGCAGCTTGCAAGGGGATAGGACCGGGGAGCTGTTTTTT. This translates into CASSLQGDRTGELFF.

The chain couples TRBV28 to TRBJ1-5; TRBD1 is a possible D gene (5 bases). Trimming took off 2 bases at V and 1 base at J, with 15 bases between the two ends. The CDR3 is made up of 17 amino acids. CDR1 MDHEN and CDR2 SYDVKM come from the germline V gene. The CDR3 loop reads CASSLHIGVPSNQPQHF. CDR3 sequence (DNA): TGTGCCAGCAGTTTACATATAGGGGTGCCGAGCAATCAGCCCCAGCATTTT.

The J gene is TRBJ2-4, the V gene TRBV5-6; D unclear. CDR1 is SGHDT and CDR2 is YYEEEE in the germline V gene. V lost 2 bases and J lost 1, with 7 bases in between. The CDR3 has 14 residues. The CDR3 is CASSFTEAKNIQYF. For the CDR3, the DNA is TGTGCCAGCAGCTTTACCGAGGCCAAAAACATTCAGTACTTC.

This clone was found once. The rearrangement links TRBV18 to TRBJ1-2, with 8 bases fitting TRBD1. CDR3 size: 14 residues. The V gene end was trimmed by 5 bases and the J gene end by 3 bases; junction bases not matched to a gene: 5. The V gene's germline CDR1 is KGHSH and CDR2 LQKENI. The CDR3 spells CASSISGQDYGYTF. The CDR3 nucleotides are TGTGCCAGCTCAATCTCGGGACAGGACTATGGCTACACCTTC.

The chain joins TRBV23-1 to TRBJ2-1, with TRBD2 matching over 14 bases. TRBV23-1 is recorded as an ORF, its role being uncertain. Trimming at V came to 9 bases and at J to 9 bases, leaving 13 bases not matched to a gene. The CDR3 has 16 amino acids. The CDR3: CARLTRLAGGPGEQFF. The DNA for the CDR3 is TGCGCCAGACTGACTAGACTAGCGGGAGGGCCGGGTGAGCAGTTCTTC.

V gene TRBV6-1 combines with J gene TRBJ1-2, with D maybe TRBD1 (5 bases). The CDR3 is made up of 15 amino acids. Trimming took off 4 bases at V and 4 bases at J, with 16 bases between the two ends. Per the germline V gene, CDR1 is MNHNS and CDR2 is SASEGT. In nucleotides, the CDR3 is TGTGCCAGCAGTGGCCGGGACGCGGGATCCTATGGCTACACCTTC. It encodes CASSGRDAGSYGYTF.

This sequence joins TRBV7-6 and TRBJ2-1, with 8 nucleotides matching TRBD1. Germline V gives CDR1 SGHVS, CDR2 FNYEAQ. The V gene end was trimmed by 3 bases and the J gene end by 1 base; junction bases not matched to a gene: 5. The CDR3 loop spans 16 amino acids. The CDR3 region has the DNA TGTGCCAGCAGCTTCAGCAGGGACAGGTCCTACAATGAGCAGTTCTTC. It is translated as CASSFSRDRSYNEQFF.

The genes are TRBV7-3 and TRBJ2-3; 10 nucleotides match TRBD2. Trimming at V came to 0 bases and at J to 3 bases, leaving 18 bases not matched to a gene. The CDR3 has 21 amino acids. Germline V gene data show CDR1 as SGHTA and CDR2 as FQGTGA. CDR3 DNA: TGTGCCAGCAGCTTAACTGGGCTAGCGGGAGCAGGACTTGATTTGACAGATACGCAGTATTTT. Translating it yields CASSLTGLAGAGLDLTDTQYF.

The V call is TRBV5-1, the J call TRBJ2-1; 8 bases are a match to TRBD1. The V gene end was trimmed by 4 bases and the J gene end by 8 bases; junction bases not matched to a gene: 11. The CDR3 is 15 residues long. Per germline, CDR1 SGHRS and CDR2 YFSETQ. CDR3 DNA: TGCGCCAGCAGCCGTAAAGACAGGGGATGGCATGAGCAGTTCTTC. It translates to CASSRKDRGWHEQFF.

This clone was counted a single time. The gene calls are TRBV6-1 and TRBJ1-4; tentative D call: TRBD1 (5 bases). This CDR3 has 13 amino acids. Trimming removed 8 bases at V and 5 bases at J, with 12 bases between. Germline CDR1 and CDR2: MNHNS and SASEGT. CDR3: CASVDTFNEKLFF. CDR3 DNA: TGTGCCAGCGTGGACACTTTCAATGAAAAACTGTTTTTT.

The V gene is TRBV5-1, the J gene TRBJ1-3, with 10 bases aligning to TRBD1. Germline V gene data show CDR1 as SGHRS and CDR2 as YFSETQ. Germline trimming cut 0 bases from V and 0 bases from J; bases unmatched to any gene: 3. The CDR3 has 17 amino acids. The chain's CDR3 is CASSLGQGANSGNTIYF. In DNA form, the CDR3 reads TGCGCCAGCAGCTTGGGACAGGGGGCGAACTCTGGAAACACCATATATTTT.